Following are 4 T cell receptor beta chains from one sample sequenced in a study of shared T cell receptors in the human thymus. Sequencing used immunoSEQ multiplex PCR; TCRdb keeps in-frame clones, though not all of them. Among about 660,000 clones listed, approximately 87% were seen once. These data are also associated with another study on human thymus T cells.

The material sequenced was thymocytes. These receptors all stem from a boy under three years old with a congenital heart defect.

The V call is TRBV19, the J call TRBJ1-2; D gene unclear. CDR3 length equals 14 residues. The V and J ends lost 6 bases and 1 base respectively, with 12 bases between them. Germline V lookup: CDR1 LNHDA, CDR2 SQIVND (reference sequence). This CDR3 is CASRVGRFNYGYTF. The CDR3 region has the DNA TGTGCCAGTAGGGTCGGCAGGTTTAACTATGGCTACACCTTC.

The chain carries TRBV30 and TRBJ2-7; 7 bases line up with TRBD1. The CDR3 runs 13 residues. Germline V gene data show CDR1 as GTSNPN and CDR2 as SVGIG (reference sequence). V shed 6 bases, J shed 0 bases, and the junction held 5 bases outside the gene matches. CDR3 nucleotide sequence: TGTGCCTGCCACCGGGACAGCTCCTACGAGCAGTACTTC. This gives the protein CACHRDSSYEQYF.

This clone was counted a few times. The chain is built from TRBV6-5 and TRBJ2-7, with a possible D match to TRBD2 (6 bases). Germline lookup yields CDR1 MNHEY and CDR2 SVGAGI. The V gene lost 5 bases and the J gene lost 1 base, with 15 bases spanning the gap. The CDR3 consists of 15 residues. CDR3 bases: TGTGCCAGCAGTCCGGAGAAGGGGACTTCCTACGAGCAGTACTTC. Its protein product is CASSPEKGTSYEQYF.

V and J are TRBV18 and TRBJ1-1, with a possible D match to TRBD1 (6 bases). CDR1 and CDR2 from the germline V gene are KGHSH and LQKENI. CDR3 size: 20 residues. Trimming shortened V by 1 base and J by 1 base, and 25 bases separated the two germline ends. CDR3 DNA sequence: TGTGCCAGCTCACCACACCCATTAGGACAGAATCCAGCCAAGAACACTGAAGCTTTCTTT. Translated, it gives CASSPHPLGQNPAKNTEAFF.